Each of the 28 T cell receptor beta chains below was sequenced from the same sample in a study of T cells in localized non-small cell lung cancer. Sequencing used immunoSEQ multiplex PCR; TCRdb keeps in-frame clones, though not all of them. The sample holds under 20,000 clones, about 83% seen once. This specimen consisted of peripheral blood, obtained before any cancer treatment. The receptors originated from a female donor older than 55 with stage I lung adenocarcinoma.

The rearrangement joins TRBV19 to TRBJ1-1, with D possibly TRBD1 on 6 matching bases. V gave up 6 bases and J gave up 3 bases, with 20 bases separating them. The germline V gene encodes CDR1 LNHDA and CDR2 SQIVND (reference sequence). The CDR3 is made up of 16 amino acids. CDR3 in amino acids: CASSIQGWSPHTEAFF. CDR3 bases: TGTGCCAGTAGCATCCAGGGGTGGAGCCCGCACACTGAAGCTTTCTTT.

The chain recombines TRBV6-6 with TRBJ1-4, with TRBD1 identical over 7 bases. V was pared by 4 bases and J by 7 bases, with 12 bases of the junction left unmatched. The CDR3 has 16 residues. Per the germline V gene, CDR1 is MNHNY and CDR2 is SVGAGI (reference sequence). In DNA form, the CDR3 reads TGTGCCAGCAGTTCCATCGGGGAAGGGGGCCGTGAAAAACTGTTTTTT. As protein: CASSSIGEGGREKLFF.

V and J are TRBV5-1 and TRBJ2-4; maybe TRBD2 (6 bases). Trimming took off 3 bases at V and 2 bases at J, with 12 bases between the two ends. The germline CDR1 and CDR2 sequences are SGHRS and YFSETQ. The CDR3 runs 15 residues. The CDR3, as DNA: TGCGCCAGCAGCTCGGGGGTGGTTTCCAAAAACATTCAGTACTTC. Protein: CASSSGVVSKNIQYF. The full variable domain, rest sourced from reference TRBV5-1 and TRBJ2-4, is KAGVTQTPRYLIKTRGQQVTLSCSPISGHRSVSWYQQTPGQGLQFLFEYFSETQRNKGNFPGRFSGRQFSNSRSEMNVSTLELGDSALYLCASSSGVVSKNIQYFGAGTRLSVL.

The V gene is TRBV7-2, the J gene TRBJ2-5, with D hard to call. Germline CDR1 is SGHTA and CDR2 is FQGNSA. V was shortened by 5 bases and J by 0 bases, with 10 bases between the two germline ends. This CDR3 is 14 amino acids long. The CDR3 DNA is TGTGCCAGCAGCCTACAGAGTTACCAAGAGACCCAGTACTTC. Translation: CASSLQSYQETQYF.

The chain links TRBV4-1 to TRBJ1-2; 7 nucleotides align to TRBD1. The CDR3 is made up of 16 amino acids. Germline assignment: CDR1 MGHRA and CDR2 YSYEKL. V gave up 0 bases and J gave up 7 bases; unmatched junction bases: 11. CDR3 bases: TGCGCCAGCAGCCAAGATTACAGGACAGGCTCTCGTGGCTACACCTTC. This translates into CASSQDYRTGSRGYTF.

The rearrangement uses TRBV11-1 and TRBJ1-1; D unclear. Trimming took 2 bases from V and 1 from J, leaving 8 bases between them. This CDR3 region has 14 residues. Per the germline V gene, CDR1 is SGHAT and CDR2 is FQDESV (reference sequence). CDR3 region: CASSLFGRNTEAFF. In DNA form, the CDR3 reads TGTGCCAGCAGCTTATTCGGGAGGAACACTGAAGCTTTCTTT.

J is TRBJ1-5 and V is TRBV6-5, with a tentative D call TRBD1 (5 bases). The germline V gene has CDR1 MNHEY and CDR2 SVGAGI. Trimming left V 3 bases short and J 7 bases short, with 7 bases between. The CDR3 is 12 residues long. The CDR3 DNA sequence: TGTGCCAGCAGTTATGGGGGACAGCCCCAGCATTTT. Its translation: CASSYGGQPQHF.

The chain employs TRBV6-4 and TRBJ2-2, with TRBD2 identical over 7 bases. V lost 6 bases to trimming and J lost 7 bases; unmatched junction nucleotides: 14. The CDR3 loop spans 16 amino acids. Germline CDR1 MRHNA, CDR2 SNTAGT. CDR3 sequence reads: CASSLLAVEGVGELFF. Here the CDR3 DNA reads TGTGCCAGCAGCCTCCTAGCGGTGGAAGGGGTCGGGGAGCTGTTTTTT.

In DNA, the CDR3 is TGTGCCAGCAGCTTAGCTCTAGCGGGGATCCAAGAGACCCAGTACTTC. Amino acids: CASSLALAGIQETQYF. The J gene is TRBJ2-5, the V gene TRBV7-2, with 9 bases matching TRBD2. J gave up 1 base and V 0 bases, and 3 bases lay outside the gene matches. The V gene's germline CDR1 is SGHTA and CDR2 FQGNSA. This CDR3 has 16 residues. The whole variable domain, filled in from reference TRBV7-2 and TRBJ2-5, reads GAGVSQSPSNKVTEKGKDVELRCDPISGHTALYWYRQSLGQGLEFLIYFQGNSAPDKSGLPSDRFSAERTGGSVSTLTIQRTQQEDSAVYLCASSLALAGIQETQYFGPGTRLLVL.

The V gene is TRBV7-8, the J gene TRBJ2-3; TRBD2 matches 8 bases. Trimming took 1 base from V and 2 from J; bases not matched to a gene: 5. This CDR3 is built from 16 residues. Germline CDR1 and CDR2: SGHVS and FQNEAQ. The CDR3 protein is CASSLVVGGATDTQYF. Written as DNA, the CDR3 is TGTGCCAGCAGCTTAGTAGTCGGGGGGGCCACAGATACGCAGTATTTT. The complete variable domain, with remaining parts taken from reference TRBV7-8 and TRBJ2-3, reads GAGVSQSPRYKVAKRGQDVALRCDPISGHVSLFWYQQALGQGPEFLTYFQNEAQLDKSGLPSDRFFAERPEGSVSTLKIQRTQQEDSAVYLCASSLVVGGATDTQYFGPGTRLTVL.

The rearrangement joins TRBV7-6 to TRBJ2-1, with D possibly TRBD2 on 7 matching bases. Deletions cut 3 bases from V and 5 bases from J, with 17 bases between. The CDR3 spans 16 residues. CDR1 and CDR2 (germline): SGHVS, FNYEAQ. The CDR3 bases are TGTGCCAGCAGCTTGCAACAGGGCCGGGGGGACAATGAGCAGTTCTTC. Protein: CASSLQQGRGDNEQFF.

The chain recombines TRBV5-1 with TRBJ2-1, with D possibly called TRBD1 or TRBD2 (5 bases each). The V end was cut by 2 bases, the J end by 9 bases, with 15 bases between. Per germline, CDR1 SGHRS and CDR2 YFSETQ. The length of the CDR3 is 14 residues. CDR3 amino acids: CASSLLGDGAEQFF. DNA of the CDR3: TGCGCCAGCAGCTTATTGGGGGATGGTGCTGAGCAGTTCTTC.

The V call is TRBV5-6, the J call TRBJ1-1, with 8 bases fitting TRBD1. CDR3 length equals 13 residues. Germline CDR1 SGHDT, CDR2 YYEEEE. Trimming cost V 2 bases and J 4 bases; bases outside gene matches: 1. The CDR3 sequence is CASSFQGATEAFF. CDR3 coding DNA: TGTGCCAGCAGCTTCCAGGGGGCCACTGAAGCTTTCTTT. The full variable domain, with the rest looked up from reference TRBV5-6 and TRBJ1-1, is DAGVTQSPTHLIKTRGQQVTLRCSPKSGHDTVSWYQQALGQGPQFIFQYYEEEERQRGNFPDRFSGHQFPNYSSELNVNALLLGDSALYLCASSFQGATEAFFGQGTRLTVV.

The V and J genes are TRBV2 and TRBJ1-1; weak D call: TRBD1 (5 bases). Germline lookup yields CDR1 SNHLY and CDR2 FYNNEI. V dropped 0 bases and J dropped 0 bases, with 11 bases sitting between them. This CDR3 contains 16 residues. The CDR3 nucleotides read TGTGCCAGCAGTGAAGCGGCACAGGCGATGAACACTGAAGCTTTCTTT. Its translation is CASSEAAQAMNTEAFF.

The genes are TRBV5-1 and TRBJ2-3; no clear D gene. In germline, CDR1 is SGHRS, CDR2 YFSETQ. The CDR3 spans 13 residues. V lost 6 bases and J lost 3, with 11 bases in between. CDR3 bases: TGCGCCAGCACCCTCGGACGTACAGATACGCAGTATTTT. It yields the protein CASTLGRTDTQYF.

The gene calls are TRBV7-9 and TRBJ1-1; D may be TRBD1 (5 bases). The CDR3 length is 14 residues. Germline lookup yields CDR1 SEHNR and CDR2 FQNEAQ (reference sequence). The V gene lost 1 base and the J gene lost 5 bases, with 11 bases spanning the gap. The CDR3 coding sequence is TGTGCCAGCAGCTTAGGGGGGGTTAGGACTGAAGCTTTCTTT. Residues: CASSLGGVRTEAFF.

The J gene is TRBJ1-1, the V gene TRBV19; D unresolved. V shed 3 bases and J shed 7 bases, with 18 bases lying between them. The CDR3 is 15 amino acids. From germline, CDR1 is LNHDA and CDR2 SQIVND (reference sequence). The CDR3 loop is CASSMTGSPYYEAFF. CDR3 nucleotides: TGTGCCAGTAGTATGACGGGATCCCCATACTATGAAGCTTTCTTT.

This rearrangement joins TRBV7-8 to TRBJ1-5; D unclear. Deletions cut 1 base from V and 4 bases from J, with 8 bases between. CDR1 and CDR2 from the germline V gene are SGHVS and FQNEAQ. This CDR3 has 14 amino acids. CDR3 residues: CASSLGNLNQPQHF. DNA of the CDR3: TGTGCCAGCAGCTTAGGAAATTTAAATCAGCCCCAGCATTTT.

V and J are TRBV27 and TRBJ1-6; D unclear. Trimming left V 3 bases short and J 16 bases short, with 19 bases between. From germline, CDR1 is MNHEY and CDR2 SMNVEV (reference sequence). The CDR3 is 14 residues long. Here the CDR3 reads CASSFSPEANRLHF. In DNA form, the CDR3 reads TGTGCCAGCAGTTTCTCCCCCGAGGCCAACCGACTCCACTTT.

This chain joins TRBV19 and TRBJ2-7, with TRBD1 matching over 9 bases. With 5 bases clipped from V and 2 bases from J, the junction kept 4 bases outside the gene matches. The CDR3 extends over 14 amino acids. Germline lookup yields CDR1 LNHDA and CDR2 SQIVND (reference sequence). For the CDR3, the DNA is TGTGCCAGTAGTCACCGACAGGGGGCCTACGAGCAGTACTTC. Translated: CASSHRQGAYEQYF.

V is TRBV5-5 and J is TRBJ1-2, with D maybe TRBD1 (5 bases). The V gene's germline CDR1 is SGHKS and CDR2 YYEKEE (reference sequence). The CDR3 loop spans 14 amino acids. Trimming took 4 bases from V and 0 from J, leaving 10 bases between them. CDR3 coding DNA: TGTGCCAGCAGCCCGGACATGTCTAACTATGGCTACACCTTC. This translates into CASSPDMSNYGYTF. The variable domain in full, with the rest retrieved from reference TRBV5-5 and TRBJ1-2, is DAGVTQSPTHLIKTRGQQVTLRCSPISGHKSVSWYQQVLGQGPQFIFQYYEKEERGRGNFPDRFSARQFPNYSSELNVNALLLGDSALYLCASSPDMSNYGYTFGSGTRLTVV.

Here the CDR3 reads CASSDDRGNTEAFF. DNA for the CDR3: TGTGCCAGCAGCGACGACAGGGGCAACACTGAAGCTTTCTTT. The V and J genes are TRBV6-1 and TRBJ1-1; 8 bases match TRBD1. CDR3 length: 14 residues. Germline lookup yields CDR1 MNHNS and CDR2 SASEGT. J was trimmed by 2 bases and V by 6 bases; bases with no gene match: 5.

This clone was recorded a few times. The genes are TRBV7-9 and TRBJ2-4; D is ambiguous. V lost 5 bases and J lost 13, with 15 bases in between. The germline CDR1 and CDR2 sequences are SEHNR and FQNEAQ (reference sequence). CDR3 length: 12 residues. The CDR3 is CASSLDRAEQYF. In DNA form, the CDR3 reads TGTGCCAGCAGCCTCGACCGGGCGGAGCAGTACTTC.

V usage is TRBV2 and J usage is TRBJ1-3; no clear D gene. V shed 3 bases and J shed 1 base, with 7 bases lying between them. The germline V gene encodes CDR1 SNHLY and CDR2 FYNNEI. The CDR3 extends over 14 amino acids. CDR3 region: CASSEVRSGNTIYF. CDR3 coding DNA: TGTGCCAGCAGTGAGGTTCGGTCTGGAAACACCATATATTTT.

This clone has only one observation. This sequence joins TRBV29-1 and TRBJ2-1, with 7 bases fitting TRBD2. This CDR3 region has 14 residues. In germline, CDR1 is SQVTM, CDR2 ANQGSEA. Germline trimming cut 5 bases from V and 4 bases from J; bases unmatched to any gene: 8. CDR3 sequence reads: CSVFLRGSYNEQFF. In nucleotides, the CDR3 is TGCAGCGTTTTTCTGCGGGGGTCGTACAATGAGCAGTTCTTC.

This clone was detected only a few times. The chain joins TRBV25-1 to TRBJ1-6; maybe TRBD1 (5 bases). V lost 4 bases and J lost 0, with 16 bases in between. The length of the CDR3 is 18 residues. Germline V CDR1 and CDR2: MGHDK, SYGVNS. The CDR3 DNA sequence: TGTGCCAGCAGTGGTTCGACAGTGCATAGCTCCTATAATTCACCCCTCCACTTT. It is translated as CASSGSTVHSSYNSPLHF.

The chain couples TRBV9 to TRBJ1-4; 7 bases are shared with TRBD1. This CDR3 contains 15 residues. Trimming removed 3 bases from V and 4 bases from J; junction bases left unmatched: 6. Germline assignment: CDR1 SGDLS and CDR2 YYNGEE. The CDR3 spells CASSAGGDDNEKLFF. The CDR3, as DNA: TGTGCCAGCAGCGCAGGGGGGGACGATAATGAAAAACTGTTTTTT.

The V call is TRBV7-2, the J call TRBJ2-7; 12 bases agree with TRBD2. This CDR3 is 15 amino acids long. V lost 5 bases, J lost 3 bases, and 5 bases stayed unmatched. Looked up from germline, CDR1 is SGHTA and CDR2 is FQGNSA. CDR3 sequence reads: CASSLLGLAGYEQYF. CDR3 in DNA: TGTGCCAGCAGCCTCCTGGGACTAGCGGGCTACGAGCAGTACTTC.